This TCR beta chain was sequenced in a study of Ad26.COV2.S vaccination and SARS-CoV-2 variants. Only in-frame clones appear in the TCRdb table, and some are missing; sequencing was by immunoSEQ multiplex PCR. The sample lists fewer than 400,000 clones, 86% seen once, with 1.5% to 2.5% in the top ten. The germline gives CDR1 PRHDT, CDR2 FYEKMQ (reference sequence). CDR3 size: 16 residues. V shed 4 bases and J 2 bases; nucleotides not matched to a gene: 10. Treatment given: about 20 received Ad26.COV2.S at low or high dose, single or two shots; 5 received placebo; per-sample allocation not given. Samples analyzed were those drawn on day 63 after the first vaccine or placebo injection.

Sequencing was performed on peripheral blood, taken in a trial of Ad26.COV2.S vaccine versus placebo. V and J are TRBV13 and TRBJ2-7; 8 nucleotides match TRBD1. The TCR sequence derives from a person aged 18-65 years who received the Ad26.COV2.S COVID-19 vaccine or a placebo. The CDR3 reads CASSSPDRATPYEQYF. Here the CDR3 DNA reads TGTGCCAGCAGCTCCCCGGACAGGGCGACTCCCTACGAGCAGTACTTC. Full variable domain (rest looked up from reference TRBV13 and TRBJ2-7): AAGVIQSPRHLIKEKRETATLKCYPIPRHDTVYWYQQGPGQDPQFLISFYEKMQSDKGSIPDRFSAQQFSDYHSELNMSSLELGDSALYFCASSSPDRATPYEQYFGPGTRLTVT.